This T cell receptor beta chain was identified in a study of regulatory T cells in long-lasting Graves disease (dated by TCRdb to the early 2020s). A note on the overall study: In the newly diagnosed Graves' disease group, patients had been taking antithyroid drugs for less than 3 months. Peripheral blood TCR sequencing and RNA sequencing compared persistent Graves' disease patients with newly diagnosed Graves' disease patients. The study was conducted in China and was registered as a clinical trial. TCR sequencing covered roughly 13 persistent and approximately 20 newly diagnosed Graves' disease patients, some 35 samples in total. Study-wide conclusions, independent of this receptor: The small sample size was acknowledged by the authors as a limitation that may reduce accuracy. Sequencing and analysis were restricted to the TCR beta chain. Only peripheral blood was studied, because thyroid tissue, the primary lesion, was inaccessible. Compared with newly diagnosed patients, persistent Graves' disease patients had lower TCR Shannon entropy and fewer highly expanded clones, which suggests clonal expansion. TRBV28, TRBJ1-2 and TRBJ2-5 were preferentially used in persistent disease, while TRBV20-1 and TRBJ2-1 were favored in newly diagnosed disease. Persistent patients shared more public clonotypes among themselves (around 2,500) than newly diagnosed patients did (over 900).

This clonotype showed up just a few times. What antigen it recognizes has not been identified. No much larger clone exists at a distance of one base, and base qualities are not known. Libraries were prepared through multiplex PCR. The instrument given in TCRdb is Illumina HiSeq 4000. TCR beta libraries were built with iRepertoire HTBI primers and Arm-PCR amplification of CDR3 regions. Before sequencing, the PCR products went through gel purification. The paper's data handling went like this. Gene usage analysis of CDR3 amino acid clonotypes relied on the roughly 64 TRBV and 15 or so TRBJ segments identified across samples. COPE and FqMerger were used to merge the filtered high-quality paired reads into contigs. BLAST was used to align contigs to IMGT TRBV, TRBD and TRBJ reference genes, with CDR3 defined following IMGT. Clonotypes above 0.1% frequency were classified as highly expanded clones. Repertoire diversity was measured by Shannon entropy, and V-J evenness by the Gini coefficient. Public clonotypes were defined as clonotypes shared by more than one individual. The raw public reads went through TCRdb reprocessing: fastp at Q25, MiXCR clone calling, in-frame beta chains kept. Every entry covers one CDR3 protein and lists the most common genes and DNA from its rows. In this record, the V and J calls reflect TCRdb's handling and not the investigators' own analysis. This sample comprises hundreds of thousands of distinct CDR3 sequences, about 16% of them detected only once. 25% of the sample comes from the top ten.

This sample's time point label indicates: newly diagnosed GD, antithyroid drugs for less than 3 months. For both TCR sequencing and RNA sequencing, RNA was extracted from PBMCs in TRIzol. The diagnosis of Graves' disease was made according to American Thyroid Association guidelines. The patients came from an endocrinology department in Xi'an, China. From each patient, nine milliliters of peripheral blood was collected into an EDTA anticoagulant tube. PBMCs were isolated by Ficoll Paque Plus density gradient separation without further T cell sorting. An Agilent 2100 Bioanalyzer and agarose gel were used to check RNA quality, and a NanoDrop 2000 was used to measure RNA concentration. In the germline V gene (reference sequence), CDR1 corresponds to LNHNV and CDR2 to YYDKDF. The CDR3 runs 13 amino acids, cysteine and phenylalanine included. The retained sequence is limited to the CDR3, 39 bases, with the frame set at the first base. V and J are truncated by 0 bases and 14 bases respectively, leaving an intervening sequence of 14 bases.

The same sample was also studied in work on T cells in Graves' hyperthyroidism and ophthalmopathy. The second paper further reports: A patient counted as having stable Graves' hyperthyroidism if no progression to ophthalmopathy occurred over 18 months of follow-up. Hyperthyroidism patients were newly diagnosed, with disease duration under 2 months, and aged 18 to 65 years. Patients with uncontrolled infections, other autoimmune diseases, pregnancy or lactation were excluded. Diagnoses were based on clinical symptoms, serum thyroxine and TRAb, thyroid ultrasound and orbital computed tomography. For the first round of RT-PCR on the TCR CDR3, the HTBI primer set was used together with the Qiagen OneStep RT-PCR kit. Most expanded thyroid clonotypes (frequency above 0.001) were also detected in blood, suggesting blood repertoires may reflect thyroid immune responses. Ophthalmopathy was separated from stable hyperthyroidism by a 13 V-J signature model, with just over 85% sensitivity and roughly 81% specificity obtained in cross-validation and 80%/75% obtained in testing. During validation, the model predicted progression to ophthalmopathy a median of around 7 months ahead of onset, with almost 71% sensitivity and 72.22% specificity. TCR V-J signatures able to tell the groups apart were searched for in a discovery cohort of 100 patients, of whom around 43 had Graves' ophthalmopathy and 57 had stable Graves' hyperthyroidism. Whether ophthalmopathy could be predicted prospectively was tested in an independent validation cohort made up of roughly 19 hyperthyroidism patients plus 17 patients who later progressed to ophthalmopathy. The 95 to 100 discovery patients were randomly split 7:3 into training and test sets. Thyroid tissue and blood T-cell repertoires from about six Graves' hyperthyroidism patients were also compared in the study. After blood sampling, hyperthyroidism patients were treated with methimazole at a starting dose of 30 mg daily, and ophthalmopathy patients were treated with high-dose intravenous methylprednisolone. Libraries were constructed in a second round of multiplex PCR, after which size selection and purification were carried out. Libraries were sequenced paired-end with 100 bp reads on an Illumina HiSeq2000. SOAPnuke was used to process the raw data, throwing out any read that contained adapters or uncalled bases, had a mean Phred below 15, or lacked an exact constant-primer or identifier match. High-quality paired reads were merged using COPE v1.2.5, and each unique nucleotide sequence was defined as a clonotype. MiTCR v1.1 was used to align the clonotypes against IMGT TRBV, TRBD and TRBJ reference segments. Analysis was restricted to V-J combinations with a frequency above 0.0001, which covered 99.2% of repertoires. The TCS score was defined as F50 (clonal expansion) divided by E x V (chaos), with BLOSUM62-based TCRdist calculated between CDR3 peptides within each V-J. Welch's t-statistics and random forest reduced 500 to 650 V-J features to 10 to 15, which were used in a naive Bayes classifier (R e1071). No statistical method was used to fix the sample size in advance, and group allocation was not hidden from the investigators. According to the paper, TCR Vbeta CDR3 sequencing was carried out on 135 peripheral blood samples, which came from some 41 ophthalmopathy, 70 to 80 hyperthyroidism and roughly 17 progressor patients.

The sequence is built from TRBV15 and TRBJ2-1; the D region possibly corresponds to TRBD1 (6 bases align). The input for sequencing was peripheral blood mononuclear cells (PBMCs), taken at new diagnosis, from a patient treated with antithyroid drugs. The sequence came from a woman aged 40-65 years with Graves disease. Donor details come from another sample of the same person, matched by shared clones. The DNA sequence is as follows: TGTGCCACCAGCAGAGATCGGAACAGGGATAAGTTCTTC. Translated, this is CATSRDRNRDKFF.